Included here is one T cell receptor beta chain sequence, with context. A few counts support this clone. Its antigen is not yet known. No clone much larger than this one lies a single base away; base qualities are absent. Each collaborating institution followed its own protocols to collect whole blood in K2EDTA tubes. Collaborator samples were shipped for TCRbeta analysis as frozen whole blood, isolated PBMCs, or DNA extracted from either sample type. This entry is derived from a study of blood T cell repertoires in COVID-19 (dated by TCRdb to 2020 to 2021). General notes on the study: Collaborator samples came from the United States, Italy and Spain and covered acute and convalescent phases of COVID-19. The material from the prospective study consisted of cDNA or gDNA derived from T cells, B-cell-depleted T cells, or PBMCs. The repertoires were made available in a free public database intended to serve as a resource for research on the immune response to SARS-CoV-2. HLA class I and class II types, where available, came from metadata supplied by the sample provider rather than from assay-based typing. The samples were drawn from two sources: the first 160 participants of the ongoing ImmuneRACE study, and fewer than 1,500 subjects contributed by 6 global collaborators. The dataset comprised deeply sampled blood TCRbeta repertoires from subjects exposed to, actively infected with, or recovered from COVID-19. Sample metadata almost always included a de-identified subject ID, COVID-19 status, age in years and sex. What the authors observed across the whole study: How much clinical and demographic metadata was included differed by source and by participant, and the metadata was provided uncurated.

TCRbeta CDR3 regions were amplified from genomic DNA using the immunoSEQ Assay, a bias-controlled multiplex PCR. Concerning the study's data processing: The number of nucleated cells in each sample was estimated by amplification of reference gene primers within the assay. To quantify the absolute abundance of each unique TCRbeta CDR3 rearrangement, sequence reads were collapsed and filtered. For each sample, productive Simpson clonality was calculated as the square root of Simpson's diversity index across productive rearrangements. This immuneACCESS table, as held by TCRdb, lists in-frame sequences with V and J called but not all clones. Of the missing ones, under half trace to an unresolved V gene in checked studies; the others have no known cause. That table furnishes V, J and clone size, whereas the DNA furnished D and trimming. This sample is represented by 30,000 to 40,000 clones; roughly 78% of them were singletons. The biggest ten clones account for 23% of the sample.

The sequencing input was peripheral blood. This TCR was sampled from a man aged 65 to 79 with acute or convalescent COVID-19.

This receptor has the CDR3 CASSQVYGRGNYEQYF. In nucleotides, the sequence is TGCGCCAGCAGCCAAGTATACGGCCGCGGGAACTACGAGCAGTACTTC. The chain joins TRBV4-3 to TRBJ2-7, with a tentative D gene TRBD2 over 6 matching bases. The germline V gene yields LGHNA for CDR1 and YSLEER for CDR2. Taken from cysteine to phenylalanine, the CDR3 has 16 residues. Only CDR3 DNA remains: 48 bases, in frame from the first base. Trimming at the junction amounts to 1 base on V and 3 bases on J, and the germline ends lie 16 bases apart.